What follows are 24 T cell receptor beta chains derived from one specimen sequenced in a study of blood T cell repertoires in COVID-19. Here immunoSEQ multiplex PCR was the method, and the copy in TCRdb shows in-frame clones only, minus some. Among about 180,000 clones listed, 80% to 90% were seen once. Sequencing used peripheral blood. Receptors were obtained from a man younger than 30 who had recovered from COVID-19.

The CDR3 spells CAWRSLAGSYNEQFF. Written as DNA, the CDR3 is TGTGCCTGGAGATCGTTAGCGGGCTCCTACAATGAGCAGTTCTTC. The chain combines TRBV30 with TRBJ2-1; 7 bases are shared with TRBD2. The trim removed 3 bases at V and 0 bases at J, leaving 5 bases unmatched. This CDR3 comprises 15 residues. Germline CDR1 and CDR2: GTSNPN and SVGIG (reference sequence).

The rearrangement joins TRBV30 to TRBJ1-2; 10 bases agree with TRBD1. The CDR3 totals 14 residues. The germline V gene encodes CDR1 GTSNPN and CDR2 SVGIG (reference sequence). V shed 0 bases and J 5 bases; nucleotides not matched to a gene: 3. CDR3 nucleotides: TGTGCCTGGAGTGTGTTGGGACAGGGGTATGGCTACACCTTC. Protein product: CAWSVLGQGYGYTF.

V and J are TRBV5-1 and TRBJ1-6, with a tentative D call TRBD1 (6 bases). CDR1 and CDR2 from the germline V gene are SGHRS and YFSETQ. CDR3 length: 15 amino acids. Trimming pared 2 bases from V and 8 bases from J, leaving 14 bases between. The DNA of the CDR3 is TGCGCCAGCAGCTTAACAGGGTTTCAGGATTCACCCCTCCACTTT. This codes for CASSLTGFQDSPLHF.

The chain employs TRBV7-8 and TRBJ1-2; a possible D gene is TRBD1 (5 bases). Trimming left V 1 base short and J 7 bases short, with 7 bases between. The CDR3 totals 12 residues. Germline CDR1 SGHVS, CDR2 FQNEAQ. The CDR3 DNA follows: TGTGCCAGCAGCTTAGACAGGTCTGGCTACACCTTC. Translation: CASSLDRSGYTF.

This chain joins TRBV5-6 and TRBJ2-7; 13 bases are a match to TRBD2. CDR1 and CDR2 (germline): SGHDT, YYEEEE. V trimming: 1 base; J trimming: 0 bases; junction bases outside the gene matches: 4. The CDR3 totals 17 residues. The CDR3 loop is CASSLRTSGSFSYEQYF. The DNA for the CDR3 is TGTGCCAGCAGCTTGAGGACTAGCGGGAGTTTCTCCTACGAGCAGTACTTC.

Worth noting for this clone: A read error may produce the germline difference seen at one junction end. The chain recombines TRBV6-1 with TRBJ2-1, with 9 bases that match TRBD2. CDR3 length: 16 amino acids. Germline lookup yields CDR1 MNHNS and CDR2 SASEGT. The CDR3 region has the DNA TGTGCCAGCAGTAAAGCCGGGACTAGCAGATACAATGAGCAGTTCTTC. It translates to CASSKAGTSRYNEQFF.

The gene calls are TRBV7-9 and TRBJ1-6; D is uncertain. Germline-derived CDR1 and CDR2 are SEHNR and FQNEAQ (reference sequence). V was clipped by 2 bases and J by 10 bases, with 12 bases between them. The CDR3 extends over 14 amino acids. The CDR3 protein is CASSLPPLGSPLHF. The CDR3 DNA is TGTGCCAGCAGCTTACCCCCCCTGGGCTCACCCCTCCACTTT.

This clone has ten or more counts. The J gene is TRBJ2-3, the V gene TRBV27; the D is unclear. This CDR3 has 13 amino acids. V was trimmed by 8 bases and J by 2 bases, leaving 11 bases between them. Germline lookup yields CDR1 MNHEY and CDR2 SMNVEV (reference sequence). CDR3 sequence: CASGAWITDTQYF. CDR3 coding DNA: TGTGCCAGCGGAGCCTGGATCACAGATACGCAGTATTTT.

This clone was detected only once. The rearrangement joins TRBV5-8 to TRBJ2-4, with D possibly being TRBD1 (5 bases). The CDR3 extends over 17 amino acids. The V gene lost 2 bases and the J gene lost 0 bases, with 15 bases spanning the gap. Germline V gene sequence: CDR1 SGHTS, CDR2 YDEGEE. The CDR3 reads CASSFQGSTVAKNIQYF. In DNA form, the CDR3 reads TGTGCCAGCAGCTTTCAGGGATCAACAGTAGCCAAAAACATTCAGTACTTC.

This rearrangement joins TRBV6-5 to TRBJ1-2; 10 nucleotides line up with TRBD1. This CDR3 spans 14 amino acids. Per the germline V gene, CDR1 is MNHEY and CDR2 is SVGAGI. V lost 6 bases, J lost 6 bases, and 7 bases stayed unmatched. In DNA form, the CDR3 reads TGTGCCAGCAGCCGACCGGGACAGGGGAATGGCTACACCTTC. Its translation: CASSRPGQGNGYTF.

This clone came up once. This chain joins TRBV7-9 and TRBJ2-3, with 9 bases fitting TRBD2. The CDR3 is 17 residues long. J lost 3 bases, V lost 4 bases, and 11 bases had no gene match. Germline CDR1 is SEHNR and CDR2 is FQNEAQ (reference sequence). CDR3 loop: CASSSPPIAGETDTQYF. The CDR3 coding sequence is TGTGCCAGCAGCTCCCCTCCCATAGCGGGAGAGACAGATACGCAGTATTTT.

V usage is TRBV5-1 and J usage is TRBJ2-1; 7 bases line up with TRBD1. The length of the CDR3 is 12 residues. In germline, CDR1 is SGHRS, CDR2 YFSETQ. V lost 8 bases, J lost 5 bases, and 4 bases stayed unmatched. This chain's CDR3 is CASRGGNNEQFF. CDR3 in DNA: TGCGCCAGTCGAGGGGGCAACAATGAGCAGTTCTTC.

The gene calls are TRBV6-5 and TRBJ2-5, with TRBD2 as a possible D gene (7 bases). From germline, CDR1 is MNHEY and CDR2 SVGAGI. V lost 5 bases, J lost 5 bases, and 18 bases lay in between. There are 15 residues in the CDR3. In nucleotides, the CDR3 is TGTGCCAGCAGTAAGGGGGGGGCTGGTGAGGAGACCCAGTACTTC. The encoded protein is CASSKGGAGEETQYF.

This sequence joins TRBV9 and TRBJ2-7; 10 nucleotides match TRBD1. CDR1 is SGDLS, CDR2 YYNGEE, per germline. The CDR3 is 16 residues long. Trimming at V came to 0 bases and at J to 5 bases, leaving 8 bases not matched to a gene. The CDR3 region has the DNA TGTGCCAGCAGCGTAGGACTTGACAGGGGGCAGGACGAGCAGTACTTC. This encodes CASSVGLDRGQDEQYF.

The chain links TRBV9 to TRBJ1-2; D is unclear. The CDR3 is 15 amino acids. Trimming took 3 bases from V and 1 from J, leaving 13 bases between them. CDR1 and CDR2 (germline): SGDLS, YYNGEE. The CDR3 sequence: CASSGAGRINYGYTF. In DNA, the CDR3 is TGTGCCAGCAGCGGTGCCGGGAGGATTAACTATGGCTACACCTTC. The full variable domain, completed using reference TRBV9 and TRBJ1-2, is DSGVTQTPKHLITATGQRVTLRCSPRSGDLSVYWYQQSLDQGLQFLIQYYNGEERAKGNILERFSAQQFPDLHSELNLSSLELGDSALYFCASSGAGRINYGYTFGSGTRLTVV.

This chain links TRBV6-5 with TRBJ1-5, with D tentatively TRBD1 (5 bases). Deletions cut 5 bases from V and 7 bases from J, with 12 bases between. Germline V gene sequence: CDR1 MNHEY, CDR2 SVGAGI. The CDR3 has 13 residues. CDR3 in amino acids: CASSPWPGQPQHF. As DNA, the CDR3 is TGTGCCAGCAGTCCCTGGCCAGGGCAGCCCCAGCATTTT.

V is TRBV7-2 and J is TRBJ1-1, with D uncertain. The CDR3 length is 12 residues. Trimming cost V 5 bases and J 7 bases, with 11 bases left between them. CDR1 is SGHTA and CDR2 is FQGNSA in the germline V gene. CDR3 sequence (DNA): TGTGCCAGCAGCGGAGAGACCTTTGAAGCTTTCTTT. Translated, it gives CASSGETFEAFF.

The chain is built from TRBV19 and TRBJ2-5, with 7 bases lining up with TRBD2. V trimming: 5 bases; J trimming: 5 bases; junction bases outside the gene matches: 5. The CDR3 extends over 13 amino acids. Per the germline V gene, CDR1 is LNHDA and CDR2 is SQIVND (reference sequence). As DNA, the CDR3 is TGTGCCAGTAGTGCTAGCGGTTCCGAGACCCAGTACTTC. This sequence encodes CASSASGSETQYF.

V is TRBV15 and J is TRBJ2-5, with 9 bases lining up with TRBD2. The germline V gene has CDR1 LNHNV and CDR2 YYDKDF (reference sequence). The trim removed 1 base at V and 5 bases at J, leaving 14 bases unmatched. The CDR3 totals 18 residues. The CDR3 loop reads CATSRVQGRSGRRETQYF. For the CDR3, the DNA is TGTGCCACCAGCAGAGTACAGGGGCGAAGCGGGAGGAGGGAGACCCAGTACTTC.

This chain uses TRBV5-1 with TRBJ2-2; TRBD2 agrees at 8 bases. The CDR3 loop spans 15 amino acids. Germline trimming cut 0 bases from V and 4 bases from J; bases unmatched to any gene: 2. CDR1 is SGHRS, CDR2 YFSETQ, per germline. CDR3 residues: CASSLELAVTGELFF. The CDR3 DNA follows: TGCGCCAGCAGCTTGGAACTAGCGGTCACCGGGGAGCTGTTTTTT.

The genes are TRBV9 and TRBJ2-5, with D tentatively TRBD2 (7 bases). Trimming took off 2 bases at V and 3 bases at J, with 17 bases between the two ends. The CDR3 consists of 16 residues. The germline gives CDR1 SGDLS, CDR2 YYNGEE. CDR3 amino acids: CASSVLGAGVEETQYF. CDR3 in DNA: TGTGCCAGCAGCGTCCTGGGGGCGGGAGTGGAAGAGACCCAGTACTTC.

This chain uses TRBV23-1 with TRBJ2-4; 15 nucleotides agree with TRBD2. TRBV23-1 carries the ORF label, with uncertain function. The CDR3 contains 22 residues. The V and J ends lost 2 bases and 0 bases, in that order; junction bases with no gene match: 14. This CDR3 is CASSQGVMGLAGGPLAKNIQYF. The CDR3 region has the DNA TGCGCCAGCAGTCAAGGAGTTATGGGACTAGCGGGAGGTCCTCTAGCCAAAAACATTCAGTACTTC.

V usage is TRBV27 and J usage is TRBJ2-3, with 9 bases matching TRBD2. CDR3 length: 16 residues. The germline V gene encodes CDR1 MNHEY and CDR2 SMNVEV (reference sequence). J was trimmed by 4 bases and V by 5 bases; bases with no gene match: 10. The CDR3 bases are TGTGCCAGCAGTCCGGTAGCGGGAGTTAAATCAGATACGCAGTATTTT. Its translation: CASSPVAGVKSDTQYF.

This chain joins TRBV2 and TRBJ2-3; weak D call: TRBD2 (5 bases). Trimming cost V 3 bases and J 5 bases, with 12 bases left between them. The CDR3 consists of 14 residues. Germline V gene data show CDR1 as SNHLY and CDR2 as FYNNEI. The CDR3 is CASSEEQLGDTQYF. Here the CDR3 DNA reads TGTGCCAGCAGTGAGGAACAACTAGGAGATACGCAGTATTTT.